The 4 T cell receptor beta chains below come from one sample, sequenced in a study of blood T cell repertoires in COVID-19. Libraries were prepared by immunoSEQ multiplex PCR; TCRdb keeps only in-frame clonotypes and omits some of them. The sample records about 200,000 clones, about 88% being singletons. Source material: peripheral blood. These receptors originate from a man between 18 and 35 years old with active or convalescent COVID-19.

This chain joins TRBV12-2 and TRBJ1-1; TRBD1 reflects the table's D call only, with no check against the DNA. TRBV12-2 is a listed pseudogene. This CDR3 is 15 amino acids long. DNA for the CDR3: TGTGCAAGTCGCTTAGTTTGCAGGATAAACACTGAAGCTTTCTTT. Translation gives CASRLVCRINTEAFF.

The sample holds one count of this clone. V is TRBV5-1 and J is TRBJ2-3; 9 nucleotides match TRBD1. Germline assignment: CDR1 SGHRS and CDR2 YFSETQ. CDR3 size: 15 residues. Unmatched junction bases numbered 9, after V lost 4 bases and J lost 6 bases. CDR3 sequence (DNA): TGCGCCAGCAGCGCAGGGACAGGGCCAGCGGATACGCAGTATTTT. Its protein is CASSAGTGPADTQYF.

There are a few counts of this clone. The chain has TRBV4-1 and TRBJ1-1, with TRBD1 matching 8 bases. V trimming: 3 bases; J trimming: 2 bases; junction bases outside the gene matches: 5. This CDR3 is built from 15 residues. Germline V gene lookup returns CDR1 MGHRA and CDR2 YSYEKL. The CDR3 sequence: CASSQGQVTNTEAFF. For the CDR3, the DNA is TGCGCCAGCAGCCAGGGACAGGTGACCAACACTGAAGCTTTCTTT.

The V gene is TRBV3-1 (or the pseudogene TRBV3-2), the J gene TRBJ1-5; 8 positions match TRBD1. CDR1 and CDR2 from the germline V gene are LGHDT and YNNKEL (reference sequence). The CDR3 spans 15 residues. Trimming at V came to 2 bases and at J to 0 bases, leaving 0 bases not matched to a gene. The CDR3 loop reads CASSQTGGSNQPQHF. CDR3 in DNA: TGTGCCAGCAGCCAAACAGGGGGTAGCAATCAGCCCCAGCATTTT.